Listed here are 32 T cell receptor beta chains from one sample, sequenced in a study of shared clonotypes between healthy human individuals. Measured with immunoSEQ multiplex PCR; TCRdb has only the in-frame clones, and not every one. The table has about 2 million clones, over 85% seen once. The specimen was naive CD4+ T cells sorted from blood. Subset noted: CD45RA+ positively selected. The receptor source for this set is a man aged 18 to 35 in good health.

J is TRBJ2-7 and V is TRBV9, with 8 nucleotides matching TRBD1. Germline-derived CDR1 and CDR2 are SGDLS and YYNGEE. Trimming removed 4 bases from V and 2 bases from J; junction bases left unmatched: 14. The CDR3 contains 17 residues. CDR3 nucleotide sequence: TGTGCCAGCAGCTATGCCGCGGGGACAGGAGATACCTACGAGCAGTACTTC. It translates to CASSYAAGTGDTYEQYF.

The chain employs TRBV25-1 and TRBJ1-3; D is possibly TRBD1 (5 bases). The CDR3 spans 15 residues. Trimming shortened V by 6 bases and J by 0 bases, and 12 bases separated the two germline ends. Germline assignment: CDR1 MGHDK and CDR2 SYGVNS. CDR3 in DNA: TGTGCCAGCAGGCAGACAGCCATCTCTGGAAACACCATATATTTT. It specifies CASRQTAISGNTIYF.

The chain recombines TRBV5-4 with TRBJ2-3, with D perhaps being TRBD1 or TRBD2 (6 bases each). In germline, CDR1 is SGHNT, CDR2 YYREEE (reference sequence). The germline V and J ends were trimmed by 4 bases and 3 bases, with 15 bases remaining between them. The CDR3 runs to 15 residues. CDR3 residues: CASSRMGGLTDTQYF. The CDR3 coding sequence is TGTGCCAGCAGCCGTATGGGGGGCTTGACAGATACGCAGTATTTT.

The chain links TRBV5-1 to TRBJ2-2; TRBD1 is a possible D gene (5 bases). The CDR3 covers 16 residues. Trimming shortened V by 0 bases and J by 1 base, and 10 bases separated the two germline ends. Germline V lookup: CDR1 SGHRS, CDR2 YFSETQ. The CDR3 DNA is TGCGCCAGCAGCTTGGAACCGCAGGGGAACACCGGGGAGCTGTTTTTT. Translating gives CASSLEPQGNTGELFF.

This clone was seen just once. The rearrangement uses TRBV6-1 and TRBJ2-4; D ambiguous. V was shortened by 2 bases and J by 7 bases, with 6 bases between the two germline ends. The CDR3 is 12 amino acids. The germline gives CDR1 MNHNS, CDR2 SASEGT. CDR3 coding DNA: TGTGCCAGCAGTGAACTGGAGAACATTCAGTACTTC. This codes for CASSELENIQYF.

V gene TRBV7-9 combines with J gene TRBJ1-1; tentatively, D is TRBD1 (5 bases). This CDR3 is 14 amino acids long. Germline V gene sequence: CDR1 SEHNR, CDR2 FQNEAQ (reference sequence). Trimming left V 1 base short and J 4 bases short, with 10 bases between. The CDR3, as DNA: TGTGCCAGCAGCTTAGTCCCGCAGGGCACTGAAGCTTTCTTT. Protein sequence: CASSLVPQGTEAFF.

The rearrangement joins TRBV18 to TRBJ1-1, with 7 bases aligning to TRBD1. V lost 5 bases, J lost 3 bases, and 3 bases stayed unmatched. This CDR3 is 13 amino acids long. Germline V lookup: CDR1 KGHSH, CDR2 LQKENI. The CDR3 bases are TGTGCCAGCTCAGAGCAGGGGGACACTGAAGCTTTCTTT. Translated, it gives CASSEQGDTEAFF.

V and J are TRBV18 and TRBJ2-1, with D uncertain. Germline V gene sequence: CDR1 KGHSH, CDR2 LQKENI. Trimming took off 7 bases at V and 5 bases at J, with 21 bases between the two ends. CDR3 length: 16 residues. The CDR3 nucleotides read TGTGCCAGCTTAAAAGATCGGCTTCCAACCAACAATGAGCAGTTCTTC. The encoded protein is CASLKDRLPTNNEQFF.

The chain links TRBV7-2 to TRBJ2-1; 7 nucleotides match TRBD2. Germline trimming cut 4 bases from V and 4 bases from J; bases unmatched to any gene: 4. In germline, CDR1 is SGHTA, CDR2 FQGNSA. There are 14 residues in the CDR3. CDR3 in amino acids: CASSSGLMYNEQFF. The CDR3 DNA sequence: TGTGCCAGCAGCTCGGGACTAATGTACAATGAGCAGTTCTTC.

The V and J genes are TRBV6-5 and TRBJ1-4; D is perhaps TRBD1 (5 bases). The germline CDR1 and CDR2 sequences are MNHEY and SVGAGI. The CDR3 is 15 residues long. V was shortened by 4 bases and J by 7 bases, with 16 bases between the two germline ends. The chain's CDR3 is CASSSPTQGGEKLFF. CDR3 bases: TGTGCCAGCAGTTCACCAACCCAGGGAGGTGAAAAACTGTTTTTT.

This rearrangement joins TRBV6-5 to TRBJ2-7, with TRBD2 matching over 7 bases. J gave up 9 bases and V 4 bases, and 3 bases lay outside the gene matches. The CDR3 totals 11 residues. CDR1 MNHEY and CDR2 SVGAGI come from the germline V gene. CDR3 nucleotide sequence: TGTGCCAGCAGTTCGGGACTATGGCAGTACTTC. Amino acids: CASSSGLWQYF.

The V and J genes are TRBV18 and TRBJ2-7; D remains ambiguous. V lost 3 bases to trimming and J lost 3 bases, with 12 bases between them. The CDR3 contains 14 residues. The V gene's germline CDR1 is KGHSH and CDR2 LQKENI. Here the CDR3 reads CASSPLRDHYEQYF. The CDR3 nucleotides are TGTGCCAGCTCACCCCTCCGAGACCACTACGAGCAGTACTTC.

The J gene is TRBJ2-1, the V gene TRBV5-4, with 9 bases aligning to TRBD1. With 2 bases clipped from V and 3 bases from J, the junction kept 3 bases outside the gene matches. The germline gives CDR1 SGHNT, CDR2 YYREEE (reference sequence). The CDR3 contains 15 residues. The CDR3 nucleotides read TGTGCCAGCAGCTTAAAGGGACAGGGCTACAATGAGCAGTTCTTC. It yields the protein CASSLKGQGYNEQFF.

With respect to this clone: The sample carries other DNA sequences with the same CDR3. V is TRBV5-4 and J is TRBJ2-7; 8 nucleotides line up with TRBD2. V lost 0 bases, J lost 2 bases, and 4 bases stayed unmatched. Germline CDR1 is SGHNT and CDR2 is YYREEE (reference sequence). The CDR3 covers 15 residues. This CDR3 reads CASSLAGGGTYEQYF. The CDR3 region has the DNA TGTGCCAGCAGCTTGGCCGGGGGGGGTACCTACGAGCAGTACTTC.

This chain links TRBV5-1 with TRBJ1-1; perhaps TRBD1 as D (5 bases). The CDR3 is 15 residues long. Germline CDR1 reads SGHRS; CDR2 reads YFSETQ. Trimming left V 2 bases short and J 1 base short, with 12 bases between. This chain's CDR3 is CASSLPGRRNTEAFF. The CDR3 nucleotides read TGCGCCAGCAGCTTACCGGGACGTAGGAACACTGAAGCTTTCTTT.

This clone is a singleton in its sample. The chain employs TRBV29-1 and TRBJ2-1; 9 bases are a match to TRBD1. Germline loops: CDR1 SQVTM, CDR2 ANQGSEA. CDR3 length: 15 amino acids. V lost 5 bases to trimming and J lost 6 bases; unmatched junction nucleotides: 11. CDR3 sequence reads: CSVQGQGSQLNEQFF. As DNA, the CDR3 is TGCAGCGTTCAGGGACAGGGATCACAACTCAATGAGCAGTTCTTC.

The chain has TRBV28 and TRBJ2-7, with TRBD1 matching 8 bases. Germline assignment: CDR1 MDHEN and CDR2 SYDVKM. The CDR3 contains 15 residues. The J segment lost 9 bases and the V segment lost 2 bases, leaving 12 bases of the junction unmatched. The CDR3 DNA is TGTGCCAGCAGTTTACCTACACCGGACAGGGAGAGGCAGTACTTC. It specifies CASSLPTPDRERQYF.

This sequence joins TRBV20-1 and TRBJ2-1; no firm D call. This CDR3 has 11 amino acids. Between the trimmed V and J ends, which lost 3 bases and 10 bases, there was a span of 10 bases. CDR1 and CDR2 from the germline V gene are DFQATT and SNEGSKA (reference sequence). In DNA form, the CDR3 reads TGCAGTGCTAGCCTGGAGAAAGAGCAGTTCTTC. Its protein product is CSASLEKEQFF.

This clone was observed once. The chain carries TRBV28 and TRBJ2-5; D might be TRBD2 (6 bases). Germline CDR1 reads MDHEN; CDR2 reads SYDVKM. This CDR3 spans 15 amino acids. Trimming took 2 bases from V and 2 from J, leaving 12 bases between them. Written as DNA, the CDR3 is TGTGCCAGCAGTTTAGGGGGGATGTGGCAAGAGACCCAGTACTTC. It yields the protein CASSLGGMWQETQYF.

In its sample, this clone was seen once. Other DNA variants within this sample encode the same CDR3. V is TRBV18 and J is TRBJ2-7; tentatively, D is TRBD1 (6 bases). Germline CDR1 and CDR2: KGHSH and LQKENI. The V end lost 3 bases, the J end lost 2 bases, and 11 bases lay between the germline ends. CDR3 length equals 14 residues. This CDR3 reads CASSPRQETYEQYF. The CDR3 nucleotides are TGTGCCAGCTCACCGCGACAGGAGACCTACGAGCAGTACTTC. The whole variable domain, remainder taken from reference TRBV18 and TRBJ2-7, is NAGVMQNPRHLVRRRGQEARLRCSPMKGHSHVYWYRQLPEEGLKFMVYLQKENIIDESGMPKERFSAEFPKEGPSILRIQQVVRGDSAAYFCASSPRQETYEQYFGPGTRLTVT.

Notes on this clone: This sample also contains other DNA sequences that code for the same CDR3. The CDR3 DNA sequence: TGCGCCAGCAGCTTGGCACAGGGATACAATGAGCAGTTCTTC. It translates to CASSLAQGYNEQFF. This chain uses TRBV5-1 with TRBJ2-1; weak D call: TRBD1 (6 bases). The CDR3 consists of 14 residues. Germline V gene sequence: CDR1 SGHRS, CDR2 YFSETQ. V was clipped by 0 bases and J by 4 bases, with 8 bases between them.

J is TRBJ1-3 and V is TRBV4-1; 9 bases match TRBD1. Trimming took 4 bases from V and 6 from J; bases not matched to a gene: 7. Germline lookup yields CDR1 MGHRA and CDR2 YSYEKL. CDR3 length: 15 residues. The CDR3 coding sequence is TGCGCCAGCAGCCGGAACCGGGACAGGGAAAACACCATATATTTT. It codes for CASSRNRDRENTIYF.

The chain uses TRBV18 and TRBJ1-4; D is unclear. The CDR3 runs to 15 residues. V lost 1 base, J lost 6 bases, and 12 bases lay in between. The germline V gene encodes CDR1 KGHSH and CDR2 LQKENI. The CDR3 sequence is CASSPRGFVDEKLFF. The CDR3, as DNA: TGTGCCAGCTCACCACGGGGTTTCGTTGATGAAAAACTGTTTTTT.

The J gene is TRBJ2-2, the V gene TRBV7-2; D not certain. This CDR3 spans 14 amino acids. Trimming removed 6 bases at V and 3 bases at J, with 11 bases between. The germline gives CDR1 SGHTA, CDR2 FQGNSA. CDR3: CASRLSTHTGELFF. The CDR3 DNA reads TGTGCCAGCAGGCTGTCGACACACACCGGGGAGCTGTTTTTT. The whole variable domain, remainder taken from reference TRBV7-2 and TRBJ2-2, is GAGVSQSPSNKVTEKGKDVELRCDPISGHTALYWYRQSLGQGLEFLIYFQGNSAPDKSGLPSDRFSAERTGGSVSTLTIQRTQQEDSAVYLCASRLSTHTGELFFGEGSRLTVL.

The chain couples TRBV6-1 to TRBJ1-5; D remains unclear. The CDR3 runs 12 residues. CDR1 and CDR2 from the germline V gene are MNHNS and SASEGT. V was clipped by 8 bases and J by 5 bases, with 10 bases between them. The CDR3 region has the DNA TGTGCCAGCGAACAGCTTGATCAGCCCCAGCATTTT. Encoded protein: CASEQLDQPQHF.

The V gene is TRBV19, the J gene TRBJ2-6, with D possibly being TRBD1 (6 bases). The V gene lost 3 bases and the J gene lost 5 bases, with 14 bases spanning the gap. Germline V lookup: CDR1 LNHDA, CDR2 SQIVND (reference sequence). The CDR3 runs 16 residues. The CDR3 region has the DNA TGTGCCAGTAGTATCCCGGGACATCTGAGGGCCAACGTCCTGACTTTC. Amino acids: CASSIPGHLRANVLTF.

For this clone: A much larger clone lies one base from this, so it may be a read error. The sample carries other DNA sequences with the same CDR3. The rearrangement uses TRBV7-6 and TRBJ1-1, with 8 bases lining up with TRBD1. With 2 bases clipped from V and 5 bases from J, the junction kept 1 base outside the gene matches. The length of the CDR3 is 13 residues. CDR1 and CDR2 (germline): SGHVS, FNYEAQ. The CDR3 loop reads CASSLRTGTEAFF. In nucleotides, the CDR3 is TGTGCCAGCAGCTTAAGGACAGGGACTGAAGCTTTCTTT.

V and J are TRBV5-1 and TRBJ2-1; no reliable D call. V lost 0 bases and J 0 bases, leaving 7 bases between the germline ends. Germline assignment: CDR1 SGHRS and CDR2 YFSETQ. The CDR3 contains 15 residues. CDR3 DNA: TGCGCCAGCAGCTTGGACGCTATCTCCTACAATGAGCAGTTCTTC. This translates into CASSLDAISYNEQFF. Supplemented by reference TRBV5-1 and TRBJ2-1, the full variable domain reads KAGVTQTPRYLIKTRGQQVTLSCSPISGHRSVSWYQQTPGQGLQFLFEYFSETQRNKGNFPGRFSGRQFSNSRSEMNVSTLELGDSALYLCASSLDAISYNEQFFGPGTRLTVL.

The chain recombines TRBV30 with TRBJ2-7; no clear D. The V and J ends lost 3 bases and 0 bases respectively, with 18 bases between them. The length of the CDR3 is 16 residues. Germline lookup yields CDR1 GTSNPN and CDR2 SVGIG (reference sequence). The CDR3 loop reads CAWSWKGSTLSYEQYF. Written as DNA, the CDR3 is TGTGCCTGGAGCTGGAAGGGCTCGACACTCTCCTACGAGCAGTACTTC.

This chain joins TRBV10-3 and TRBJ2-6; TRBD1 agrees at 7 bases. The CDR3 runs to 16 residues. Germline V lookup: CDR1 ENHRY, CDR2 SYGVKD. With V trimmed by 11 bases and J by 4 bases, 14 bases remained unmatched. The CDR3 region has the DNA TGTGCCTCGAGACAGGGAATAAACATGGGGGCCAACGTCCTGACTTTC. It translates to CASRQGINMGANVLTF.

The chain recombines TRBV7-2 with TRBJ2-1; 8 positions agree with TRBD1. After removal of 4 bases from V and 3 bases from J, the junction contained 5 bases not matched to a gene. The CDR3 extends over 15 amino acids. The germline V gene has CDR1 SGHTA and CDR2 FQGNSA. CDR3 amino acids: CASSSGQGYYNEQFF. In nucleotides, the CDR3 is TGTGCCAGCAGCTCAGGACAGGGCTACTACAATGAGCAGTTCTTC. Variable domain in full (rest from reference TRBV7-2 and TRBJ2-1): GAGVSQSPSNKVTEKGKDVELRCDPISGHTALYWYRQSLGQGLEFLIYFQGNSAPDKSGLPSDRFSAERTGGSVSTLTIQRTQQEDSAVYLCASSSGQGYYNEQFFGPGTRLTVL.

This chain connects TRBV7-9 to TRBJ1-1; 9 positions match TRBD1. Losses at the gene ends were 5 bases for V and 5 bases for J; bases not matched to a gene: 15. CDR1 is SEHNR and CDR2 is FQNEAQ in the germline V gene (reference sequence). The CDR3 extends over 17 amino acids. CDR3 region: CASSVNWGQGTGTEAFF. CDR3 DNA sequence: TGTGCCAGCAGCGTTAATTGGGGACAGGGAACGGGGACTGAAGCTTTCTTT. Full variable domain (remainder filled in from reference TRBV7-9 and TRBJ1-1): DTGVSQNPRHKITKRGQNVTFRCDPISEHNRLYWYRQTLGQGPEFLTYFQNEAQLEKSRLLSDRFSAERPKGSFSTLEIQRTEQGDSAMYLCASSVNWGQGTGTEAFFGQGTRLTVV.